The clone carrying this T cell receptor beta chain was counted once. The target antigen is unknown. The data stem from a study of T cell responses to AZD1222 COVID-19 vaccine. In the study overall: Investigators merged groups given second doses at roughly 4 or roughly 12 weeks. Study findings and constraints: White British people made up most donors, females outnumbered males, and clonal diversity was possibly underestimated.

Produced via immunoSEQ multiplex PCR; TCRdb's table is partial and in-frame only. The repertoire consists of tens of thousands of clones, with 92% occurring once and the leading ten covering approximately 5.6%. This CDR3 region has 16 residues. Germline CDR1 is SNHLY and CDR2 is FYNNEI. V lost 6 bases and J lost 6, with 23 bases in between. This receptor was identified in an adult in good health. V usage is TRBV2 and J usage is TRBJ2-5; D is possibly TRBD1 (8 bases). Sequences were derived from peripheral blood, sampled on day 0 of AZD1222 vaccination. In DNA, the CDR3 is TGTGCCAGCAGAAGGGGGGGCAGGGGGCAGGAAAAGACCCAGTACTTC. Protein sequence: CASRRGGRGQEKTQYF.